The sample holds many counts of the clone carrying this T cell receptor beta chain. Antigen: not known. V shed 0 bases, J shed 4 bases, and the junction held 9 bases outside the gene matches. This CDR3 has 16 amino acids. From germline, CDR1 is SGHRS and CDR2 YFSETQ. Using its own MiXCR run on the multiplex PCR reads, TCRdb lists one record per CDR3 protein. The repertoire holds a few hundred thousand distinct CDR3 sequences, approximately 36% seen once, with approximately 3.7% in the top ten. Samples came from axillary lymph nodes draining the breast cancer. These data belong to a study of breast tumors, draining lymph nodes, adjacent tissues. Study-level results: Tumors had less TCR diversity than lymph nodes, more than nontumor tissue. Compared with basal-like, luminal-like tumors shared significantly more repertoire with nontumor tissue. The data were judged consistent with most tumor T cells coming from lymph node and expanding in tumor.

The receptor's source is a female donor with breast cancer. Some clones in this sample may be carry-over from other donors' samples. The sample consisted of axillary lymph node tissue. The chain uses TRBV5-1 and TRBJ1-2, with 7 positions matching TRBD1. The DNA of the CDR3 is TGCGCCAGCAGCTTGGACGGACAGGCCGCCAGCTATGGCTACACCTTC. Translation gives CASSLDGQAASYGYTF.